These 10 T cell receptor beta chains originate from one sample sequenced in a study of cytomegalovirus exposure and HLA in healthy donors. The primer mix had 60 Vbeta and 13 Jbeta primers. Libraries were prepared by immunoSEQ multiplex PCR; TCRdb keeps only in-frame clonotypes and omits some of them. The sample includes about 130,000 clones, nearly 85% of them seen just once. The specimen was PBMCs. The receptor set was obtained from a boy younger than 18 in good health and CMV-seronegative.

The DNA of the CDR3 is TGTGCCTGGAGTCGGGGACTTATAGAGTCCTACGAGCAGTACTTC. Protein: CAWSRGLIESYEQYF. The chain recombines TRBV30 with TRBJ2-7, with a tentative D call TRBD2 (6 bases). V lost 2 bases to trimming and J lost 1 base, with 15 bases between them. CDR3 length: 15 amino acids. Germline V gene lookup returns CDR1 GTSNPN and CDR2 SVGIG (reference sequence).

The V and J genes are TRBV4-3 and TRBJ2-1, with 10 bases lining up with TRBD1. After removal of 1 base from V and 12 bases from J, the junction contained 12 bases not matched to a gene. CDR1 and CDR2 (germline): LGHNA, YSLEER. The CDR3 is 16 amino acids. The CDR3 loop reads CASSQGRDRGGELQFF. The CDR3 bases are TGCGCCAGCAGCCAAGGCCGGGACAGGGGTGGAGAGTTGCAGTTCTTC.

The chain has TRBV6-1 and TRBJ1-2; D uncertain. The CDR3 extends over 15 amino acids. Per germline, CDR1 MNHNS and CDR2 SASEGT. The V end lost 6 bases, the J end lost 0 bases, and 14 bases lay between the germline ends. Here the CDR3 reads CASRGRISANYGYTF. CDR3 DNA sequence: TGTGCCAGCAGGGGGAGAATTTCCGCTAACTATGGCTACACCTTC.

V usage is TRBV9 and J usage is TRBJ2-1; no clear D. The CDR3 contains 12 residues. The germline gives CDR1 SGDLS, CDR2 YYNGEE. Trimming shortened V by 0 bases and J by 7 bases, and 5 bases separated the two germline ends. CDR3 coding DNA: TGTGCCAGCAGCGTAGTTGAGAATGAGCAGTTCTTC. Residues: CASSVVENEQFF.

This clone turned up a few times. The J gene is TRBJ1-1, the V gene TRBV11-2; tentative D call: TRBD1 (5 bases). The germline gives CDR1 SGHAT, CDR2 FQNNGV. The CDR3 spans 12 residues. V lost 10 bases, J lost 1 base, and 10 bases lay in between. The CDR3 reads CATTGGNTEAFF. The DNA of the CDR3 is TGTGCCACCACGGGGGGGAACACTGAAGCTTTCTTT.

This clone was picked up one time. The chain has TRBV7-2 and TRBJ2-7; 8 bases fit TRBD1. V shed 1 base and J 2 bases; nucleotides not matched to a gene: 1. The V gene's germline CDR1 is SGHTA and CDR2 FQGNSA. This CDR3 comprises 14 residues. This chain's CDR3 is CASSLGTGPYEQYF. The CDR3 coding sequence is TGTGCCAGCAGCTTAGGGACAGGGCCCTACGAGCAGTACTTC.

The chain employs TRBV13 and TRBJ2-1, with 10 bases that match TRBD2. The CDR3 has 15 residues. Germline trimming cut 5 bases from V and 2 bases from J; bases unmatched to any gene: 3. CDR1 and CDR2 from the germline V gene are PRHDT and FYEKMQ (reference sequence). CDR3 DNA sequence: TGTGCCAGCAGCCGAGCGGGAGGGGCCTACAATGAGCAGTTCTTC. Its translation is CASSRAGGAYNEQFF.

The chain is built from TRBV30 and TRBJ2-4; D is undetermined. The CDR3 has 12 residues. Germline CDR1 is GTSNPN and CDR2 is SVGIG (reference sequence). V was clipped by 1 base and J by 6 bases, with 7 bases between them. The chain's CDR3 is CAWSALRNIQYF. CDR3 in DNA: TGTGCCTGGAGTGCGCTAAGAAACATTCAGTACTTC.

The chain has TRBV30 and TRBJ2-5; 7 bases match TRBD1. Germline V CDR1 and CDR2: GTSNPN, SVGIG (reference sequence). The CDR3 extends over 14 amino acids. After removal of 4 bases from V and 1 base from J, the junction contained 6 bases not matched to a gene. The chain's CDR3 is CAWKTGWVQETQYF. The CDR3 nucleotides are TGTGCCTGGAAGACAGGGTGGGTCCAAGAGACCCAGTACTTC.

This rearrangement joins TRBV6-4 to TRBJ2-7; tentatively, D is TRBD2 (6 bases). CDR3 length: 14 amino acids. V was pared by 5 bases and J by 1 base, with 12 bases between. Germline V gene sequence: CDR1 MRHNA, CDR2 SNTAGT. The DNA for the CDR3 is TGTGCCAGCAGTCCCAGTGGAGGGTCCTACGAGCAGTACTTC. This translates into CASSPSGGSYEQYF.